This T cell receptor (beta chain) emerged from a study of Ad26.COV2.S vaccination and SARS-CoV-2 variants. On the study more broadly: The donor belonged to the COV1001 Ad26.COV2.S trial arm. Study-wide results and limits: The TCR breadth and depth analyses may have understated or missed part of the total T cell responses.

This clone has just one count. The target antigen is unknown. The CDR3 extends over 15 amino acids. With 0 bases removed from V and 3 bases from J, the gap between germline ends came to 10 bases. Germline V gene lookup returns CDR1 SGDLS and CDR2 YYNGEE. Profiled with immunoSEQ multiplex PCR; TCRdb holds only in-frame clones, not every one. The table lists under 600,000 clones, 89% of them singletons. Treatment indicated: roughly 19 received Ad26.COV2.S at low or high dose, single or two shots; 5 received placebo; per-sample allocation not given. Following the first vaccine or placebo injection, samples were taken on day 63. Donation was by an adult aged 18-55 years who was in Boston.

This chain joins TRBV9 and TRBJ2-1, with D unresolved. This clonotype was obtained from a person between 18 and 65 years old who received the Ad26.COV2.S COVID-19 vaccine or a placebo. The sample was peripheral blood, taken in a trial of Ad26.COV2.S vaccine versus placebo. This chain's CDR3 is CASSVGVGFYNEQFF. CDR3 nucleotides: TGTGCCAGCAGCGTAGGGGTGGGATTCTACAATGAGCAGTTCTTC.